This TCR beta chain appears in the sequencing data of a study of cytomegalovirus exposure and HLA in healthy donors. Across the whole study: The approximately 610 first-cohort repertoires shared a platform with the 130 or so validation repertoires, as reported in a later analysis.

As for this clone: Its antigen is currently unknown.

Profiling relied on immunoSEQ multiplex PCR, and the TCRdb table lists in-frame clones only, not all of them. The table has 200,000 or so clones, roughly 82% seen once; the top ten hold roughly 13%. Study outcomes and limitations: Overall, around 160 TCR beta chains were annotated as cytomegalovirus-associated. Within the 120 or so validation repertoires, first-cohort TCR clusters tended to co-occur, according to a later analysis.

This CDR3 has 14 amino acids. With V trimmed by 5 bases and J by 8 bases, 8 bases remained unmatched. Germline loops: CDR1 SGHNT, CDR2 YYREEE (reference sequence). The specimen was PBMCs. The rearrangement uses TRBV5-4 and TRBJ2-1, with 9 bases matching TRBD2. The TCR comes from a woman aged 30 to 39 in good health and CMV-seropositive. CDR3 DNA sequence: TGTGCCAGCAGGAGAGCGGGGGGCGGGGATGAGCAGTTCTTC. It codes for CASRRAGGGDEQFF.